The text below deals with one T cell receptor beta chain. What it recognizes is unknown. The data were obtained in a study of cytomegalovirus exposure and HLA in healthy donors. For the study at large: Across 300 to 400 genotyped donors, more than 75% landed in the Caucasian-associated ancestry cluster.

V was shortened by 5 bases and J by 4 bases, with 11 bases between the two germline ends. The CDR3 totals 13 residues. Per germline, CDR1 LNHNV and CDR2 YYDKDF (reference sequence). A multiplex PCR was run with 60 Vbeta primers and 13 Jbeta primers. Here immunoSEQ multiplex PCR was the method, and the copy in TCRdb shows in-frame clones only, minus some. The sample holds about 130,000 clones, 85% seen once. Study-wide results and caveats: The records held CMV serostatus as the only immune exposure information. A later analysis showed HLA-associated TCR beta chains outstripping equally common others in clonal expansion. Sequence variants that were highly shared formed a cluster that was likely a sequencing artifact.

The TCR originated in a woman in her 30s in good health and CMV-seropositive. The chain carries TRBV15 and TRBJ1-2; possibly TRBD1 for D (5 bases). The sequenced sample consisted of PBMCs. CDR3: CATSARDSYGYTF. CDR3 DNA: TGTGCCACCAGCGCCCGGGACTCCTATGGCTACACCTTC.